These T cell receptor beta chains were read from a single sample in a study of blood T cell repertoires in COVID-19. TCRdb keeps only in-frame clones here, not all; method: immunoSEQ multiplex PCR. The repertoire includes around 290,000 clones, approximately 91% of them detected once, and approximately 2.1% sits in the top ten. Sequencing used peripheral blood. These receptors all come from a woman aged 30 to 39 with COVID-19, enrolled during active disease. Each CDR3 is given with its conserved first and last residue. The D gene is left open where the match is weak. Expanded clones are given a class, and other clones once, few, many or no size at all.

TRBV6-5	TRBJ1-1	TRBD1	few	TGTGCCAGTACAGGGGGCACTGAAGCTTTCTTT	CASTGGTEAFF
TRBV10-2	TRBJ1-5	-	-	TGCGCCAGCAGTGAACCGCCTAATTGGGGGGATCACGGACAGCCCCAGCATTTT	CASSEPPNWGDHGQPQHF
TRBV9	TRBJ1-1	TRBD1	-	TGTGCCAGCAGCTCAGACAGGGGAACGGGAGGTGTGGGTAGGGCTTTCTTT	CASSSDRGTGGVGRAFF
TRBV10-3	TRBJ1-1	TRBD1	-	TGTGCCATCAGTGACAACAGGGGCGGCCGGACTTCCACTGAAGCTTTCTTT	CAISDNRGGRTSTEAFF
TRBV5-1	TRBJ2-1	TRBD2	-	TGCGCCAGCAGCCCATACTTAGCGGGAGCCTACAATGAGCAGTTCTTC	CASSPYLAGAYNEQFF
TRBV5-1	TRBJ1-2	-	-	TGCGCCAGCAGCTTGGCGGGGCACAGGGACGGCTACACCTTC	CASSLAGHRDGYTF
TRBV5-1	TRBJ1-4	-	-	TGCGCCAGCAGCTTGGCCGGGGTTAATGAAAAACTGTTTTTT	CASSLAGVNEKLFF
TRBV19	TRBJ1-6	-	-	TGTGCCAGTAGTATCACAGATGCAGGACCCCTCCACTTT	CASSITDAGPLHF
TRBV18	TRBJ1-2	-	-	TGTGCCAGCTCGCCAAGGACAGTAGATGGCTACACCTTC	CASSPRTVDGYTF
TRBV7-9	TRBJ1-5	TRBD1	-	TGTGCCAGCAGCCTGGGACAGGGCGGTCAGCCCCAGCATTTT	CASSLGQGGQPQHF
TRBV20-1	TRBJ2-3	-	-	TGCAGTGCTAGTCAGCGATCTACTAGCACAGATACGCAGTATTTT	CSASQRSTSTDTQYF
TRBV10-3	TRBJ1-2	-	few	TGTGCCATCAGTCCTCAGGGGACCTCCTTTAGCAACTATGGCTACACCTTC	CAISPQGTSFSNYGYTF
TRBV25-1	TRBJ2-5	TRBD1	-	TGTGCCAGCAGTGAAGTTAGACAGGGGGAAGAAGAGACCCAGTACTTC	CASSEVRQGEEETQYF
TRBV4-1	TRBJ2-5	-	-	TGCGCCAGCAGCCCAGGGGGATCGGGAGGGCCACAAGAGACCCAGTACTTC	CASSPGGSGGPQETQYF
TRBV5-1	TRBJ2-1	-	-	TGCGCCAGCAGCTCGACTAGTTATTACAATGAGCAGTTCTTC	CASSSTSYYNEQFF
TRBV19	TRBJ2-1	-	once	TGTGCCAGTAGTATGTTTTCCGGGACACGGAACTACAATGAGCAGTTCTTC	CASSMFSGTRNYNEQFF
TRBV5-1	TRBJ2-7	TRBD2	-	TGCGCCAGCAGCTTGGGGACTAGCGGATACGAGCAGTACTTC	CASSLGTSGYEQYF
TRBV30	TRBJ1-5	-	-	TGTGCCTGGAGGGCCATGTCGATTAGCAATCAGCCCCAGCATTTT	CAWRAMSISNQPQHF
TRBV2	TRBJ2-3	TRBD2	-	TGTGCCAGCAGGCCTCTCGAAGGACTAGCGGGAGGGCCAGATACGCAGTATTTT	CASRPLEGLAGGPDTQYF
TRBV30	TRBJ1-3	-	-	TGTGCCTGGGCAGGGAGCGGGCACTCTGGAAACACCATATATTTT	CAWAGSGHSGNTIYF
TRBV30	TRBJ2-1	TRBD2	-	TGTGCCTGGAGTCCCGGACTAGCGGGAGGGCAGCATGAGCAGTTCTTC	CAWSPGLAGGQHEQFF
TRBV5-8	TRBJ2-7	-	many	TGTGCCAGCACCCCGGACACCTACTCCTACGAGCAGTACTTC	CASTPDTYSYEQYF
TRBV15	TRBJ1-1	TRBD1	-	TGTGCCACCAGCAGGGCAGGGGGCACTGAAGCTTTCTTT	CATSRAGGTEAFF
TRBV7-6	TRBJ1-1	-	-	TGTGCCAGCAGCTTAGCCTTTTCCACTGAAGCTTTCTTT	CASSLAFSTEAFF
TRBV19	TRBJ2-7	TRBD2	-	TGTGCCAGTAGCCCTGGACTAGCGGGAGTTACGCAGTACTTC	CASSPGLAGVTQYF
TRBV10-3	TRBJ1-1	-	few	TGTGCCATCTCGGGGAGCGGGGGGAAGATAACTTTCTTT	CAISGSGGKITFF
TRBV5-6	TRBJ2-2	TRBD1	-	TGTGCCAGCAGCTTTGGGACAGGGCTTACATCCGGGGAGCTGTTTTTT	CASSFGTGLTSGELFF
TRBV11-1	TRBJ1-2	-	-	TGTGCCAGCAGCTTAAGACAGCGAGAAGACTATGGCTACACCTTC	CASSLRQREDYGYTF
TRBV5-1	TRBJ2-5	TRBD2	-	TGCGCCAGCAGCAAGCGGGAGGGCCTGGAGACCCAGTACTTC	CASSKREGLETQYF
TRBV7-8	TRBJ1-2	TRBD1	-	TGTGCCAGCAGCGAAAGCGGACAGGGCCACAACTATGGCTACACCTTC	CASSESGQGHNYGYTF
TRBV19	TRBJ1-2	TRBD1	-	TGTGCCAGTAGTATGGGGACAGCCGTTAATGGCTACACCTTC	CASSMGTAVNGYTF
TRBV5-4	TRBJ1-4	-	-	TGTGCCAGCAGCACCGGGGGGGCCAGTGAAAAACTGTTTTTT	CASSTGGASEKLFF
TRBV2	TRBJ2-3	TRBD2	-	TGTGCCAGCGGATCTAGCGGGAGAACAGATACGCAGTATTTT	CASGSSGRTDTQYF
TRBV29-1	TRBJ1-3	TRBD1	-	TGCAGCGTTGATCCGACAGGGTCTGGAAACACCATATATTTT	CSVDPTGSGNTIYF
TRBV28	TRBJ2-1	TRBD2	-	TGTGCCAGCCGACCGGGGGGTCGGCTGATACACAATGAGCAGTTCTTC	CASRPGGRLIHNEQFF
TRBV7-6	TRBJ2-1	-	-	TGTGCCAGCAGCCTTGACTCGCTCTCTCCCTACAATGAGCAGTTCTTC	CASSLDSLSPYNEQFF
TRBV6-4	TRBJ2-1	TRBD2	-	TGTGCCAGCAGTGACGGGACTAGCGGGAGTGAGCAGTTCTTC	CASSDGTSGSEQFF
TRBV7-9	TRBJ1-5	TRBD1	-	TGTGCCAGCAGCTCTACAGGGGATAGCAATCAGCCCCAGCATTTT	CASSSTGDSNQPQHF
TRBV28	TRBJ1-1	-	-	TGTGCCAGCAATATCGGGAGGGGAACTGAAGCTTTCTTT	CASNIGRGTEAFF
TRBV6-5	TRBJ1-1	TRBD1	-	TGTGCCAGCAGCCCGACAGGGTGGGAAGCTTTCTTT	CASSPTGWEAFF
TRBV5-1	TRBJ1-1	-	-	TGCGCCAGCAGCGGAGGGGATGAGTTGAACACTGAAGCTTTCTTT	CASSGGDELNTEAFF
TRBV6-5	TRBJ1-1	TRBD1	-	TGTGCCACCGACAGGGTGGCGAACACTGAAGCTTTCTTT	CATDRVANTEAFF
TRBV4-2	TRBJ2-7	-	-	TGTGCCAGCAGCCGCCGGGTTACATACTACGAGCAGTACTTC	CASSRRVTYYEQYF
TRBV7-9	TRBJ2-7	-	many	TGTGCCAGCACCAACAACAGGGCCGCCTACGAGCAGTACTTC	CASTNNRAAYEQYF